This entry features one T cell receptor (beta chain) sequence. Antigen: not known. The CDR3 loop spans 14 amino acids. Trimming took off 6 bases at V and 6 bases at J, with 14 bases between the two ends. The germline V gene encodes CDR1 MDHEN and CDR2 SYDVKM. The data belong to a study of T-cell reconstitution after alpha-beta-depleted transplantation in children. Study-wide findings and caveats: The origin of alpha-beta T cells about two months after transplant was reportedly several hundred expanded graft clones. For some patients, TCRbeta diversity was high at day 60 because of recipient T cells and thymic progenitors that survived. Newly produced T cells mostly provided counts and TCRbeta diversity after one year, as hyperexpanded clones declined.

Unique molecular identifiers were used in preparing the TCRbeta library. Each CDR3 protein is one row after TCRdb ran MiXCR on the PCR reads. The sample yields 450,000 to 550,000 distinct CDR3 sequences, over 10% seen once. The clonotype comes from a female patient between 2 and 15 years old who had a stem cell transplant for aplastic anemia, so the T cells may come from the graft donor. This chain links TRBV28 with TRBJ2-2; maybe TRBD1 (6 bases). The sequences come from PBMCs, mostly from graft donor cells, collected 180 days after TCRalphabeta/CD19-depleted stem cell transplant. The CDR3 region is CASSSRYRAGELFF. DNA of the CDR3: TGTGCCAGCAGCTCCAGATACAGGGCCGGGGAGCTGTTTTTT.